The 24 T cell receptor beta chains presented below share a single source sample, sequenced in a study of cytomegalovirus exposure and HLA in healthy donors. The PCR was carried out with 60 Vbeta primers and 13 Jbeta primers. Profiling relied on immunoSEQ multiplex PCR, and the TCRdb table lists in-frame clones only, not all of them. Among roughly 200,000 clones, roughly 79% were seen once, and the ten largest hold roughly 3%. The sequenced sample consisted of PBMCs. The source is a male donor in good health and CMV-seronegative.

The CDR3 loop reads CASSLRPGVNTDTQYF. Written as DNA, the CDR3 is TGCGCCAGCAGCCTAAGACCCGGAGTGAACACAGATACGCAGTATTTT. The chain joins TRBV4-3 to TRBJ2-3; D is unclear. The CDR3 totals 16 residues. Trimming left V 4 bases short and J 2 bases short, with 16 bases between. The germline CDR1 and CDR2 sequences are LGHNA and YSLEER.

The V gene is TRBV2, the J gene TRBJ1-1; maybe TRBD1 (5 bases). Germline V gene lookup returns CDR1 SNHLY and CDR2 FYNNEI. V lost 8 bases, J lost 5 bases, and 15 bases lay in between. CDR3 size: 13 residues. The CDR3 DNA reads TGTGCCAGCGGATGGACGGGGGGGACTGAAGCTTTCTTT. Translating it yields CASGWTGGTEAFF.

Worth noting for this clone: At one boundary the junction diverges from the germline segment, which might be a read error. The V and J genes are TRBV7-9 and TRBJ2-1; 10 nucleotides line up with TRBD2. The CDR3 has 14 residues. Germline V CDR1 and CDR2: SEHNR, FQNEAQ (reference sequence). The CDR3 DNA reads TGTTCCAGCAGCGGACTAGCGGTTCTCGATGAGCAGTTCTTC. Translated: CSSSGLAVLDEQFF.

The chain couples TRBV2 to TRBJ2-3; TRBD2 might be the D (5 bases). Germline V CDR1 and CDR2: SNHLY, FYNNEI. Trimming removed 2 bases at V and 0 bases at J, with 12 bases between. CDR3 length: 16 amino acids. CDR3 loop: CASSERVLASTDTQYF. The CDR3 nucleotides are TGTGCCAGCAGTGAAAGAGTGTTAGCGAGCACAGATACGCAGTATTTT.

On this clone itself: Distinct nucleotide sequences in the sample also encode this CDR3. This sequence joins TRBV6-5 and TRBJ2-1; no definite D call. In germline, CDR1 is MNHEY, CDR2 SVGAGI. V shed 6 bases and J shed 4 bases, with 4 bases lying between them. The CDR3 is 11 amino acids. CDR3 sequence reads: CASSLYNEQFF. CDR3 bases: TGTGCCAGCAGCCTTTACAATGAGCAGTTCTTC.

V is TRBV30 and J is TRBJ2-1; D is perhaps TRBD2 (6 bases). Trimming shortened V by 5 bases and J by 3 bases, and 14 bases separated the two germline ends. Per the germline V gene, CDR1 is GTSNPN and CDR2 is SVGIG (reference sequence). The CDR3 spans 14 residues. The chain's CDR3 is CAWSSEVDYNEQFF. CDR3 bases: TGTGCCTGGTCTAGCGAGGTAGACTACAATGAGCAGTTCTTC.

The rearrangement uses TRBV6-1 and TRBJ2-7, with D uncertain. V dropped 5 bases and J dropped 0 bases, with 11 bases sitting between them. Germline CDR1 reads MNHNS; CDR2 reads SASEGT. This CDR3 contains 14 residues. This chain's CDR3 is CASSTSMPSYEQYF. CDR3 nucleotides: TGTGCCAGCAGTACAAGTATGCCCTCCTACGAGCAGTACTTC.

This sequence joins TRBV11-3 and TRBJ2-3, with a possible D match to TRBD1 (6 bases). This CDR3 is built from 15 residues. Trimming cost V 5 bases and J 2 bases, with 14 bases left between them. CDR1 is SGHNT and CDR2 is YENEEA in the germline V gene. Here the CDR3 reads CASSRRGQFTDTQYF. CDR3 bases: TGTGCCAGCAGCCGCCGAGGACAGTTCACAGATACGCAGTATTTT. Filled out from reference TRBV11-3 and TRBJ2-3, the complete variable domain reads EAGVVQSPRYKIIEKKQPVAFWCNPISGHNTLYWYLQNLGQGPELLIRYENEEAVDDSQLPKDRFSAERLKGVDSTLKIQPAELGDSAVYLCASSRRGQFTDTQYFGPGTRLTVL.

The rearrangement joins TRBV11-2 to TRBJ2-7; TRBD1 matches at 8 bases. Germline V gene lookup returns CDR1 SGHAT and CDR2 FQNNGV. CDR3 length: 16 residues. J gave up 1 base and V 5 bases, and 10 bases lay outside the gene matches. CDR3 protein: CASSLVGTGISYEQYF. DNA for the CDR3: TGTGCCAGCAGCCTAGTAGGGACAGGAATTTCCTACGAGCAGTACTTC.

The chain is built from TRBV28 and TRBJ2-7; TRBD1 aligns across 8 bases. Germline CDR1 MDHEN, CDR2 SYDVKM. The length of the CDR3 is 14 residues. The J segment lost 5 bases and the V segment lost 3 bases, leaving 6 bases of the junction unmatched. This CDR3 is CASSFGQGWNEQYF. The CDR3 bases are TGTGCCAGCAGTTTTGGACAGGGTTGGAACGAGCAGTACTTC. The full variable domain, with the rest looked up from reference TRBV28 and TRBJ2-7, is DVKVTQSSRYLVKRTGEKVFLECVQDMDHENMFWYRQDPGLGLRLIYFSYDVKMKEKGDIPEGYSVSREKKERFSLILESASTNQTSMYLCASSFGQGWNEQYFGPGTRLTVT.

The chain links TRBV6-5 to TRBJ2-1; 7 bases map to TRBD2. The length of the CDR3 is 14 residues. CDR1 and CDR2 (germline): MNHEY, SVGAGI. With 4 bases clipped from V and 5 bases from J, the junction kept 5 bases outside the gene matches. Here the CDR3 reads CASSLGGTHNEQFF. CDR3 coding DNA: TGTGCCAGCAGTTTGGGGGGGACCCACAATGAGCAGTTCTTC.

This chain uses TRBV30 with TRBJ1-6; D is possibly TRBD1 (6 bases). The germline gives CDR1 GTSNPN, CDR2 SVGIG (reference sequence). The CDR3 is made up of 18 amino acids. V dropped 0 bases and J dropped 7 bases, with 22 bases sitting between them. As DNA, the CDR3 is TGTGCCTGGAGTGTAAGGATAGGCAGGGGTGGACTGAATTCACCCCTCCACTTT. Its protein is CAWSVRIGRGGLNSPLHF. The whole variable domain, filled in from reference TRBV30 and TRBJ1-6, reads SQTIHQWPATLVQPVGSPLSLECTVEGTSNPNLYWYRQAAGRGLQLLFYSVGIGQISSEVPQNLSASRPQDRQFILSSKKLLLSDSGFYLCAWSVRIGRGGLNSPLHFGNGTRLTVT.

V and J are TRBV9 and TRBJ2-1; a weak D match, TRBD1 (8 bases). Trimming removed 4 bases at V and 4 bases at J, with 18 bases between. This CDR3 comprises 16 residues. The germline V gene encodes CDR1 SGDLS and CDR2 YYNGEE. The CDR3 bases are TGTGCCAGCAGCCCTTATACAGGGGGGGCGTACAATGAGCAGTTCTTC. This sequence encodes CASSPYTGGAYNEQFF.

The V and J genes are TRBV4-1 and TRBJ2-4, with 9 bases matching TRBD2. This CDR3 spans 17 amino acids. The V segment lost 7 bases and the J segment 0 bases; nucleotides outside the gene matches: 10. Per the germline V gene, CDR1 is MGHRA and CDR2 is YSYEKL. The CDR3 reads CASNQGLAALAKNIQYF. For the CDR3, the DNA is TGCGCCAGCAACCAGGGACTAGCTGCTCTAGCCAAAAACATTCAGTACTTC.

The chain is built from TRBV7-8 and TRBJ2-1; 12 positions agree with TRBD2. The ends lost 4 bases at V and 0 bases at J; junction bases unmatched: 7. Germline CDR1 and CDR2: SGHVS and FQNEAQ. This CDR3 has 18 amino acids. The CDR3 loop reads CASSSGLAGRFSYNEQFF. The CDR3 DNA is TGTGCCAGCAGCTCCGGACTAGCGGGAAGGTTCTCCTACAATGAGCAGTTCTTC.

V and J are TRBV14 and TRBJ2-3, with 12 bases that match TRBD2. The ends lost 1 base at V and 3 bases at J; junction bases unmatched: 2. The CDR3 is 16 residues long. Germline V lookup: CDR1 SGHDN, CDR2 FVKESK. CDR3: CASSQAGTSGTDTQYF. The CDR3 nucleotides are TGTGCCAGCAGCCAAGCCGGGACTAGCGGGACAGATACGCAGTATTTT. Filled out from reference TRBV14 and TRBJ2-3, the complete variable domain reads EAGVTQFPSHSVIEKGQTVTLRCDPISGHDNLYWYRRVMGKEIKFLLHFVKESKQDESGMPNNRFLAERTGGTYSTLKVQPAELEDSGVYFCASSQAGTSGTDTQYFGPGTRLTVL.

This chain connects TRBV6-6 to TRBJ2-7; 9 bases map to TRBD1. CDR3 length equals 14 residues. Per the germline V gene, CDR1 is MNHNY and CDR2 is SVGAGI (reference sequence). Losses at the gene ends were 4 bases for V and 3 bases for J; bases not matched to a gene: 4. CDR3 sequence: CASSSSDRGYEQYF. CDR3 bases: TGTGCCAGCAGTTCGTCGGACAGGGGCTACGAGCAGTACTTC.

The table lists this clone with a few counts. The chain combines TRBV7-7 with TRBJ2-3, with 7 bases identical to TRBD2. CDR3 length: 15 residues. Germline V CDR1 and CDR2: SSHAT, FNYEAQ (reference sequence). V shed 4 bases, J shed 1 base, and the junction held 5 bases outside the gene matches. In nucleotides, the CDR3 is TGTGCCAGCAGCTCAGGACTAGGAGGCACAGATACGCAGTATTTT. It yields the protein CASSSGLGGTDTQYF.

The table lists this clone with a few counts. The rearrangement joins TRBV6-1 to TRBJ1-5, with D unresolved. The ends were cut back, 4 bases at V and 0 bases at J, with 10 bases in the middle. This CDR3 contains 15 residues. Germline V gives CDR1 MNHNS, CDR2 SASEGT. The CDR3 region is CASSVTDYSNQPQHF. In DNA, the CDR3 is TGTGCCAGCAGTGTGACGGACTATAGCAATCAGCCCCAGCATTTT.

The chain joins TRBV5-6 to TRBJ1-5; unclear D gene. The germline V gene has CDR1 SGHDT and CDR2 YYEEEE. Trimming left V 1 base short and J 3 bases short, with 14 bases between. The CDR3 has 16 residues. This chain's CDR3 is CASSLWETDHNQPQHF. In DNA, the CDR3 is TGTGCCAGCAGCTTGTGGGAGACGGACCACAATCAGCCCCAGCATTTT.

This chain links TRBV2 with TRBJ1-6; 10 nucleotides agree with TRBD1. Germline assignment: CDR1 SNHLY and CDR2 FYNNEI. The CDR3 extends over 15 amino acids. V was clipped by 8 bases and J by 7 bases; unmatched bases: 8. CDR3 amino acids: CASPLGQGENSPLHF. DNA of the CDR3: TGTGCCAGCCCCCTCGGACAGGGGGAAAATTCACCCCTCCACTTT.

This chain links TRBV7-9 with TRBJ2-5; maybe TRBD1 (8 bases). The V end lost 1 base, the J end lost 4 bases, and 13 bases lay between the germline ends. Germline V lookup: CDR1 SEHNR, CDR2 FQNEAQ (reference sequence). The CDR3 consists of 15 residues. For the CDR3, the DNA is TGTGCCAGCAGCTTAGTCACAGGGGGGGTAGAGACCCAGTACTTC. Translated, it gives CASSLVTGGVETQYF. Together with reference TRBV7-9 and TRBJ2-5, the CDR3 gives the full variable domain: DTGVSQNPRHKITKRGQNVTFRCDPISEHNRLYWYRQTLGQGPEFLTYFQNEAQLEKSRLLSDRFSAERPKGSFSTLEIQRTEQGDSAMYLCASSLVTGGVETQYFGPGTRLLVL.

V usage is TRBV5-6 and J usage is TRBJ2-7; TRBD2 matches at 7 bases. V was pared by 8 bases and J by 3 bases, with 14 bases of the junction left unmatched. Germline V gene sequence: CDR1 SGHDT, CDR2 YYEEEE. The CDR3 is 15 residues long. Here the CDR3 DNA reads TGTGCCAGTCAGGTGGGACGGGGGGAGATCTACGAGCAGTACTTC. This translates into CASQVGRGEIYEQYF.

The chain has TRBV7-8 and TRBJ2-2; D possibly corresponds to TRBD1 (5 bases). The CDR3 sequence is 15 residues long. V gave up 5 bases and J gave up 6 bases, with 16 bases separating them. Germline CDR1 reads SGHVS; CDR2 reads FQNEAQ. The CDR3 nucleotides read TGTGCCAGCAGCCCAAGGTCAGGGCAGGCCGGGGAGCTGTTTTTT. This sequence encodes CASSPRSGQAGELFF.